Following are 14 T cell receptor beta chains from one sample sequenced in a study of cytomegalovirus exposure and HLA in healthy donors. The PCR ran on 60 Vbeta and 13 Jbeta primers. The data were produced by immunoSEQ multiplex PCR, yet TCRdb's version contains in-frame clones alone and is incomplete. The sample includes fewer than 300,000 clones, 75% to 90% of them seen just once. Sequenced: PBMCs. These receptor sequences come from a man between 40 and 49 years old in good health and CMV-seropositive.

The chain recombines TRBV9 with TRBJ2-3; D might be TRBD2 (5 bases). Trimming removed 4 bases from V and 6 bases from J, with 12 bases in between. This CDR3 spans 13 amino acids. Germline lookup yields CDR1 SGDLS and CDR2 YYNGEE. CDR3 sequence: CASSLGGADTQYF. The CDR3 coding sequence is TGTGCCAGCAGCCTTGGAGGAGCTGATACGCAGTATTTT. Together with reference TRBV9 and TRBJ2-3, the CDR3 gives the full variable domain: DSGVTQTPKHLITATGQRVTLRCSPRSGDLSVYWYQQSLDQGLQFLIQYYNGEERAKGNILERFSAQQFPDLHSELNLSSLELGDSALYFCASSLGGADTQYFGPGTRLTVL.

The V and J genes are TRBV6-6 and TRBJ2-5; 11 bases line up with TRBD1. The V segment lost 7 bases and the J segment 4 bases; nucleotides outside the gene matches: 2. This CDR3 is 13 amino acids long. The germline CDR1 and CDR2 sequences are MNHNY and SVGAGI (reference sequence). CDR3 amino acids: CASKGQGVETQYF. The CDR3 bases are TGTGCCAGCAAGGGACAGGGGGTAGAGACCCAGTACTTC.

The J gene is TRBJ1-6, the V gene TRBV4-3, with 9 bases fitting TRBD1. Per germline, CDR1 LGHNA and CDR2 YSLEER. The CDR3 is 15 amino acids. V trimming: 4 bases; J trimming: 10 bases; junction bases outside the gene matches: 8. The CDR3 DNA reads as TGCGCCAGCAGCCTAGCGACAGGGGGTAGCTCACCCCTCCACTTT. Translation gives CASSLATGGSSPLHF.

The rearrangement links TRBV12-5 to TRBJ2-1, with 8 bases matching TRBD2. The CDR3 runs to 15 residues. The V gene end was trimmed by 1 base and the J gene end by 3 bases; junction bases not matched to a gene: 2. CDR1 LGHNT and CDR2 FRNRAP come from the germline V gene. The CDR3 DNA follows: TGTGCTAGTGGTTTGGGCGGGGGGCACTACAATGAGCAGTTCTTC. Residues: CASGLGGGHYNEQFF.

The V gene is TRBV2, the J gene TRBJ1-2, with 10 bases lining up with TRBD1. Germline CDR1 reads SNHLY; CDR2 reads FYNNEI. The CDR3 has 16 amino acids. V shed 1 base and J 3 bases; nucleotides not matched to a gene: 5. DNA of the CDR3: TGTGCCAGCAGTGAAGGGGGGACAGGGGCGGACTATGGCTACACCTTC. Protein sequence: CASSEGGTGADYGYTF.

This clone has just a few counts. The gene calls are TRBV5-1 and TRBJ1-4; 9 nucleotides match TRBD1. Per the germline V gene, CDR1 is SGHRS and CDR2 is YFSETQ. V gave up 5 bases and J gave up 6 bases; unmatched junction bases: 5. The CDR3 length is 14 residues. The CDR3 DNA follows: TGCGCCAGCAGTGAGGGACAGGGTGATGAAAAACTGTTTTTT. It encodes CASSEGQGDEKLFF. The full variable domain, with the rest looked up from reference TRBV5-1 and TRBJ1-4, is KAGVTQTPRYLIKTRGQQVTLSCSPISGHRSVSWYQQTPGQGLQFLFEYFSETQRNKGNFPGRFSGRQFSNSRSEMNVSTLELGDSALYLCASSEGQGDEKLFFGSGTQLSVL.

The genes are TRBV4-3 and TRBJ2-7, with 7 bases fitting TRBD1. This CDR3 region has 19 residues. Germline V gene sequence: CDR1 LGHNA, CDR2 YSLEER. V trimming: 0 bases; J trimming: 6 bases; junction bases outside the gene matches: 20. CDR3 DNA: TGCGCCAGCAGCCAAGATTTACAAGTGCTGGCAGGGGGTGCCCCCGAGCAGTACTTC. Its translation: CASSQDLQVLAGGAPEQYF.

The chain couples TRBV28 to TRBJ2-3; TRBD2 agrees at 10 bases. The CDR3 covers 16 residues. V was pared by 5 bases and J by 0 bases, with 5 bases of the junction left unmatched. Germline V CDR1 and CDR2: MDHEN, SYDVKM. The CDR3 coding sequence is TGTGCCAGCAGTCCCGGACTAGCGGAGAGCACAGATACGCAGTATTTT. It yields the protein CASSPGLAESTDTQYF.

This CDR3 reads CSAGTRTEAFF. Written as DNA, the CDR3 is TGCAGTGCCGGGACTCGAACTGAAGCTTTCTTT. This chain links TRBV20-1 with TRBJ1-1; D is perhaps TRBD1 (5 bases). This CDR3 has 11 amino acids. Germline CDR1 and CDR2: DFQATT and SNEGSKA (reference sequence). The V and J ends lost 6 bases and 5 bases respectively, with 10 bases between them.

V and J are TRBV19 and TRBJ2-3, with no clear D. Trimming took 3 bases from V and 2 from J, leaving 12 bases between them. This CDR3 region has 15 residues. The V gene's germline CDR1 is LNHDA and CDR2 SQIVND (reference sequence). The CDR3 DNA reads TGTGCCAGTAGTATGGGCAGAGTATTCACAGATACGCAGTATTTT. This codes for CASSMGRVFTDTQYF.

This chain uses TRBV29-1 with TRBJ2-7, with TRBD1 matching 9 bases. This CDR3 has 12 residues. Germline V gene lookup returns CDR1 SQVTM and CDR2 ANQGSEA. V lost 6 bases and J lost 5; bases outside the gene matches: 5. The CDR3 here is CSVHTGGDEQYF. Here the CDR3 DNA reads TGCAGCGTGCATACAGGGGGCGACGAGCAGTACTTC.

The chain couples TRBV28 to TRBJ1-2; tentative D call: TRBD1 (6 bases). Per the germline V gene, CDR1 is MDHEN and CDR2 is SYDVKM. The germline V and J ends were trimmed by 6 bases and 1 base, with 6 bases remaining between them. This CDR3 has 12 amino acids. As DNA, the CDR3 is TGTGCCAGCAGGGACAGTAACTATGGCTACACCTTC. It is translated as CASRDSNYGYTF.

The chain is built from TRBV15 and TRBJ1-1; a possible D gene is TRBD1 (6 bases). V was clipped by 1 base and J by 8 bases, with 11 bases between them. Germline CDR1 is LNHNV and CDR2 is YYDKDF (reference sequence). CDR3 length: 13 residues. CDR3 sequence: CATSRGEGEEAFF. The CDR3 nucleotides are TGTGCCACCAGCAGAGGGGAGGGGGAGGAAGCTTTCTTT.

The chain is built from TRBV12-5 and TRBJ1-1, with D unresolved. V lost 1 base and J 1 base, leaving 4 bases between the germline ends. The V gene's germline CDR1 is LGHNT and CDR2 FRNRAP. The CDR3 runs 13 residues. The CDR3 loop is CASGLGGNTEAFF. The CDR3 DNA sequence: TGTGCTAGTGGTTTGGGAGGGAACACTGAAGCTTTCTTT.